The following is a T cell receptor beta chain sequence with its context. The data were produced by immunoSEQ multiplex PCR, yet TCRdb's version contains in-frame clones alone and is incomplete. The sample consists of tens of thousands of clones, about 92% of them appearing once. These data originate in a study of T cell changes during pregnancy in multiple sclerosis. The J segment lost 5 bases and the V segment lost 3 bases, leaving 10 bases of the junction unmatched. CDR3 length equals 16 residues. Germline values: CDR1 LGHNA, CDR2 YSLEER. Sequences were derived from peripheral blood, sampled in the first trimester of pregnancy. The TCR comes from a female donor with multiple sclerosis, enrolled in a pregnancy study. The gene calls are TRBV4-3 and TRBJ1-5; TRBD1 aligns across 7 bases. As DNA, the CDR3 is TGCGCCAGCAGCCAGGGCCGGGGCAGGGGGGATCAGCCCCAGCATTTT. It translates to CASSQGRGRGDQPQHF.